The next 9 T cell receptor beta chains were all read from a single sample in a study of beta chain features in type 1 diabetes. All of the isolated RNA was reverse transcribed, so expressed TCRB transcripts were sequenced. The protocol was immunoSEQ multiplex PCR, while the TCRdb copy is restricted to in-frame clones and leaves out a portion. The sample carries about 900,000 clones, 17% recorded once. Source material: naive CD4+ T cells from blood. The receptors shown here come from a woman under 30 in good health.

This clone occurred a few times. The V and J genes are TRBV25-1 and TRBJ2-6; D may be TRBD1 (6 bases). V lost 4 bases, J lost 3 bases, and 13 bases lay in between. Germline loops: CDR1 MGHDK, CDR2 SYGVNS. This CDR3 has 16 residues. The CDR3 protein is CASSADSPFGANVLTF. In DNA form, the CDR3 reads TGTGCCAGCAGTGCGGACAGTCCCTTTGGGGCCAACGTCCTGACTTTC.

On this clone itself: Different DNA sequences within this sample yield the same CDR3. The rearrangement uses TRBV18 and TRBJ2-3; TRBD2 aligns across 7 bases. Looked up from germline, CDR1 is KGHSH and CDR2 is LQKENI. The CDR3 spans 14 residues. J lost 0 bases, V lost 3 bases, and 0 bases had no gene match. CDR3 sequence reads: CASSPGGSTDTQYF. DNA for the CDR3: TGTGCCAGCTCACCGGGGGGGAGCACAGATACGCAGTATTTT. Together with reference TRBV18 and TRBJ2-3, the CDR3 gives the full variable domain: NAGVMQNPRHLVRRRGQEARLRCSPMKGHSHVYWYRQLPEEGLKFMVYLQKENIIDESGMPKERFSAEFPKEGPSILRIQQVVRGDSAAYFCASSPGGSTDTQYFGPGTRLTVL.

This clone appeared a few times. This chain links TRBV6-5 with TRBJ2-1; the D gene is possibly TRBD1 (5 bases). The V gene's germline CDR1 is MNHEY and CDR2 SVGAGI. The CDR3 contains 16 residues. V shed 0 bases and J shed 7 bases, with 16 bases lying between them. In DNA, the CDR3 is TGTGCCAGCAGTTACTCGAGGTACAGGCAAGGTAATGAGCAGTTCTTC. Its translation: CASSYSRYRQGNEQFF.

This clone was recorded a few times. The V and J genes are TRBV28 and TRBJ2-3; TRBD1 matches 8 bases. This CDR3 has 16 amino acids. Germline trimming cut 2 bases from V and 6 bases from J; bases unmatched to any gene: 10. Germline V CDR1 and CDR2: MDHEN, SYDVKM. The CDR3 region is CASSLIWTGQLDTQYF. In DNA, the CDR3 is TGTGCCAGCAGTTTAATTTGGACAGGGCAACTGGATACGCAGTATTTT. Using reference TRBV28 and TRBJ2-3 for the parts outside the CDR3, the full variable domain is DVKVTQSSRYLVKRTGEKVFLECVQDMDHENMFWYRQDPGLGLRLIYFSYDVKMKEKGDIPEGYSVSREKKERFSLILESASTNQTSMYLCASSLIWTGQLDTQYFGPGTRLTVL.

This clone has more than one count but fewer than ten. CDR3 loop: CASSLTPTNTGELFF. The CDR3 DNA reads TGTGCCAGCAGCTTAACCCCCACGAACACCGGGGAGCTGTTTTTT. This chain joins TRBV11-2 and TRBJ2-2; D is uncertain. CDR1 SGHAT and CDR2 FQNNGV come from the germline V gene. The CDR3 is 15 residues long. The V end was cut by 2 bases, the J end by 0 bases, with 7 bases between.

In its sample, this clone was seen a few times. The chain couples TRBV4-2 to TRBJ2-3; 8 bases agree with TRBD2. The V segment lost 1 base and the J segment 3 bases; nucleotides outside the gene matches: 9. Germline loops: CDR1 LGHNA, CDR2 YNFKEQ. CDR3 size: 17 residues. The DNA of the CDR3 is TGTGCCAGCAGCCAAGGGTCCAGCGGGAGTACTACAGATACGCAGTATTTT. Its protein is CASSQGSSGSTTDTQYF.

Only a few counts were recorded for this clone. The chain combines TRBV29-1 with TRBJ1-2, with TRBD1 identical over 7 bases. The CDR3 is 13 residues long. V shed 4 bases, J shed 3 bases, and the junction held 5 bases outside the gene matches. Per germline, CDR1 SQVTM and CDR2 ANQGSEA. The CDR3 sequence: CSVVRDSYYGYTF. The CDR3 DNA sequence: TGCAGCGTTGTAAGGGACAGCTACTATGGCTACACCTTC.

CDR3 coding DNA: TGTGCCAGCACTACCGCCGGGACAGGGGGCGAGAAGCAGTACTTC. Residues: CASTTAGTGGEKQYF. J is TRBJ2-7 and V is TRBV28; 12 bases fit TRBD1. The germline gives CDR1 MDHEN, CDR2 SYDVKM. V dropped 7 bases and J dropped 8; count of bases not matched to a gene: 12. The CDR3 totals 15 residues.

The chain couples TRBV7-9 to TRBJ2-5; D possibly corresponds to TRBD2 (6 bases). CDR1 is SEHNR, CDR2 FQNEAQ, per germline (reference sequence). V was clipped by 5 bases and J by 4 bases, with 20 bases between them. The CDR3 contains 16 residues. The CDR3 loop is CASSPKPTRVGETQYF. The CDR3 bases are TGTGCCAGCAGCCCCAAGCCGACTAGAGTCGGAGAGACCCAGTACTTC.